A selection of T cell receptor beta chains follows, all from one sample in a study of cytomegalovirus exposure and HLA in healthy donors. TCRdb's table, derived via immunoSEQ multiplex PCR, lists solely in-frame clones and lacks some. The sample table sets out 120,000 to 150,000 clones. What was sequenced was PBMCs. These receptors were taken from a man in his forties in good health and CMV-seronegative. The CDR3 runs from the conserved cysteine through the conserved F or W. D genes are given only for firm matches.

length: 16
D: TRBD2
V: TRBV14
J: TRBJ2-3
CDR3: CVSSHRTSGGTDTQYF
DNA: TGTGTCAGCAGCCACCGGACTAGCGGGGGCACAGATACGCAGTATTTT

length: 16
D: TRBD2
V: TRBV11-2
J: TRBJ2-5
CDR3: CASSPTSGGAFETQYF
DNA: TGTGCCAGCAGCCCGACTAGCGGGGGGGCATTTGAGACCCAGTACTTC

length: 14
D: TRBD1
V: TRBV5-1
J: TRBJ2-7
CDR3: CASNTGTGVNEQYF
DNA: TGCGCCAGCAACACCGGGACAGGGGTTAACGAGCAGTACTTC

length: 15
D: .
V: TRBV11-1
J: TRBJ2-2
CDR3: CASKRQEINTGELFF
DNA: TGTGCCAGCAAACGACAGGAAATTAACACCGGGGAGCTGTTTTTT

length: 17
D: .
V: TRBV10-3
J: TRBJ1-3
CDR3: CAISESEGKSSGNTIYF
DNA: TGTGCCATCAGTGAGTCAGAGGGAAAAAGCTCTGGAAACACCATATATTTT

length: 13
D: TRBD1
V: TRBV10-3
J: TRBJ1-1
CDR3: CAIRSTGVPEAFF
DNA: TGTGCCATCAGAAGTACAGGGGTCCCTGAAGCTTTCTTT

length: 13
D: .
V: TRBV7-3
J: TRBJ2-2
CDR3: CASRYPGTGELFF
DNA: TGTGCCAGCAGGTACCCAGGGACCGGGGAGCTGTTTTTT

length: 15
D: .
V: TRBV6-5
J: TRBJ1-3
CDR3: CASSYSRRAGNTIYF
DNA: TGTGCCAGCAGTTACTCGCGGAGGGCTGGAAACACCATATATTTT

length: 17
D: TRBD1
V: TRBV5-1
J: TRBJ1-4
CDR3: CASSLRDRGRGDEKLFF
DNA: TGCGCCAGCAGCTTAAGGGACAGGGGCCGTGGTGATGAAAAACTGTTTTTT

length: 15
D: TRBD2
V: TRBV7-3
J: TRBJ2-3
CDR3: CASSRGLASTDTQYF
DNA: TGTGCCAGCAGCCGGGGACTAGCCAGCACAGATACGCAGTATTTT

length: 13
D: .
V: TRBV19
J: TRBJ2-7
CDR3: CASIGPPAYEQYF
DNA: TGTGCCAGTATCGGTCCTCCCGCGTACGAGCAGTACTTC

length: 15
D: .
V: TRBV5-4
J: TRBJ2-1
CDR3: CASSLGQSSYNEQFF
DNA: TGTGCCAGCAGCTTGGGACAGAGCTCCTACAATGAGCAGTTCTTC

length: 13
D: .
V: TRBV28
J: TRBJ2-5
CDR3: CASSLVRQETQYF
DNA: TGTGCCAGCAGCCTAGTGCGGCAAGAGACCCAGTACTTC

length: 13
D: .
V: TRBV7-2
J: TRBJ1-2
CDR3: CASSPGEGSGYTF
DNA: TGTGCCAGCAGCCCCGGCGAGGGTAGCGGCTACACCTTC

length: 13
D: TRBD1
V: TRBV7-9
J: TRBJ1-1
CDR3: CASSSGTATEAFF
DNA: TGTGCCAGCAGCTCCGGGACAGCAACTGAAGCTTTCTTT

length: 16
D: .
V: TRBV4-3
J: TRBJ2-1
CDR3: CASSRFPAGLKGEQFF
DNA: TGCGCCAGCAGCCGATTCCCTGCAGGGTTGAAGGGTGAGCAGTTCTTC

length: 13
D: .
V: TRBV4-2
J: TRBJ2-3
CDR3: CASSQDRGGTQYF
DNA: TGTGCCAGCAGCCAAGACAGAGGGGGTACGCAGTATTTT

length: 13
D: .
V: TRBV27
J: TRBJ1-2
CDR3: CASSFRGAHGYTF
DNA: TGTGCCAGCAGTTTTAGAGGCGCCCATGGCTACACCTTC

length: 13
D: .
V: TRBV11-1
J: TRBJ2-2
CDR3: CASSGQPTGELFF
DNA: TGTGCCAGCAGCGGACAACCCACCGGGGAGCTGTTTTTT

length: 14
D: TRBD2
V: TRBV18
J: TRBJ2-7
CDR3: CASSPQTGGNEQYF
DNA: TGTGCCAGCTCACCGCAGACCGGGGGGAACGAGCAGTACTTC

length: 15
D: TRBD2
V: TRBV4-3
J: TRBJ2-3
CDR3: CASSPWGEGTDTQYF
DNA: TGCGCCAGCAGCCCCTGGGGGGAGGGAACAGATACGCAGTATTTT

length: 12
D: .
V: TRBV7-2
J: TRBJ1-2
CDR3: CASSSGGYGYTF
DNA: TGTGCCAGCAGCTCGGGGGGCTATGGCTACACCTTC

length: 13
D: .
V: TRBV15
J: TRBJ2-5
CDR3: CATSRGSRWEQYF
DNA: TGTGCCACCAGCAGAGGAAGCAGGTGGGAGCAGTACTTC

length: 14
D: .
V: TRBV19
J: TRBJ1-4
CDR3: CATHGTNIGEKLFF
DNA: TGTGCCACACACGGGACAAATATCGGGGAAAAACTGTTTTTT

length: 15
D: .
V: TRBV7-2
J: TRBJ2-7
CDR3: CASSLVSGQIYEQYF
DNA: TGTGCCAGCAGCTTAGTCTCAGGGCAAATCTACGAGCAGTACTTC

length: 15
D: .
V: TRBV6-5
J: TRBJ1-6
CDR3: CASSYSRQNNSPLHF
DNA: TGTGCCAGCAGTTACTCGCGACAGAATAATTCACCCCTCCACTTT

length: 14
D: TRBD1
V: TRBV6-5
J: TRBJ2-7
CDR3: CASSRTGGAYEQYF
DNA: TGTGCCAGCAGTCGAACAGGGGGCGCGTACGAGCAGTACTTC

length: 15
D: .
V: TRBV5-4
J: TRBJ2-7
CDR3: CASSDGKDSSYEQYF
DNA: TGTGCCAGCAGCGACGGGAAGGACAGCTCCTACGAGCAGTACTTC

length: 19
D: .
V: TRBV12-1
J: TRBJ2-1
CDR3: CASSFSRRVGGATYNEQFF
DNA: TGTGCCAGCAGCTTTTCAAGGCGCGTCGGGGGGGCCACCTACAATGAGCAGTTCTTC

length: 15
D: .
V: TRBV28
J: TRBJ1-5
CDR3: CASSLYQAGKQPQHF
DNA: TGTGCCAGCAGTTTATACCAGGCAGGTAAACAGCCCCAGCATTTT

length: 16
D: .
V: TRBV5-4
J: TRBJ2-3
CDR3: CASSLVWGSGTDTQYF
DNA: TGTGCCAGCAGCCTGGTCTGGGGCTCAGGCACAGATACGCAGTATTTT

length: 16
D: .
V: TRBV5-1
J: TRBJ1-3
CDR3: CASSLDVGGSGNTIYF
DNA: TGCGCCAGCAGCTTGGACGTGGGGGGGTCTGGAAACACCATATATTTT

length: 16
D: TRBD1
V: TRBV11-2
J: TRBJ1-1
CDR3: CASSLDHTPRGTEAFF
DNA: TGTGCCAGCAGCCTAGATCACACCCCCAGGGGGACTGAAGCTTTCTTT

length: 14
D: TRBD2
V: TRBV6-6
J: TRBJ2-7
CDR3: CASSYGIAGYEQYF
DNA: TGTGCCAGCAGTTACGGGATAGCGGGTTACGAGCAGTACTTC

length: 16
D: TRBD1
V: TRBV19
J: TRBJ2-7
CDR3: CASSPLPQDRVHEQYF
DNA: TGTGCCAGTAGTCCCCTCCCGCAGGACAGGGTCCACGAGCAGTACTTC

length: 17
D: .
V: TRBV27
J: TRBJ1-6
CDR3: CASSVSSTRSYNSPLHF
DNA: TGTGCCAGCAGTGTGTCTTCAACGAGGTCCTATAATTCACCCCTCCACTTT

length: 14
D: .
V: TRBV19
J: TRBJ2-3
CDR3: CASSISSGGGDQYF
DNA: TGTGCCAGTAGTATATCCTCTGGCGGCGGGGATCAGTATTTT

length: 15
D: .
V: TRBV11-3
J: TRBJ2-5
CDR3: CASSRREGVQETQYF
DNA: TGTGCCAGCAGCCGCAGGGAGGGGGTCCAAGAGACCCAGTACTTC

length: 12
D: .
V: TRBV6-5
J: TRBJ1-1
CDR3: CASSSAGREAFF
DNA: TGTGCCAGCAGTTCGGCAGGCCGTGAAGCTTTCTTT

length: 14
D: .
V: TRBV10-3
J: TRBJ1-1
CDR3: CAIKLEGLNTEAFF
DNA: TGTGCCATCAAACTCGAGGGACTCAACACTGAAGCTTTCTTT

length: 16
D: .
V: TRBV7-6
J: TRBJ2-7
CDR3: CASSLSSAGYSYEQYF
DNA: TGTGCCAGCAGCTTAAGCTCGGCAGGGTACTCCTACGAGCAGTACTTC

length: 15
D: .
V: TRBV6-1
J: TRBJ1-5
CDR3: CASSESFRGDQPQHF
DNA: TGTGCCAGCAGTGAATCCTTTCGGGGGGATCAGCCCCAGCATTTT

length: 16
D: TRBD1
V: TRBV5-1
J: TRBJ2-1
CDR3: CASSAPSGTGFNEQFF
DNA: TGCGCCAGCAGCGCACCGTCCGGGACAGGGTTCAATGAGCAGTTCTTC

length: 19
D: TRBD2
V: TRBV4-2
J: TRBJ2-3
CDR3: CASSQAVGLAGGSTDTQYF
DNA: TGTGCCAGCAGCCAAGCCGTCGGTCTAGCGGGGGGGTCTACAGATACGCAGTATTTT

length: 14
D: .
V: TRBV5-8
J: TRBJ1-5
CDR3: CASSYGGGNQPQHF
DNA: TGTGCCAGCAGCTATGGGGGCGGGAATCAGCCCCAGCATTTT

length: 16
D: .
V: TRBV11-2
J: TRBJ2-3
CDR3: CASSFNLVGSTDTQYF
DNA: TGTGCCAGCAGCTTTAATCTAGTAGGTTCCACAGATACGCAGTATTTT

length: 15
D: TRBD1
V: TRBV4-3
J: TRBJ1-2
CDR3: CASSQIQGAGDGYTF
DNA: TGCGCCAGCAGCCAAATACAGGGGGCAGGGGATGGCTACACCTTC

length: 14
D: .
V: TRBV5-1
J: TRBJ2-5
CDR3: CASGAGVEPETQYF
DNA: TGCGCCAGCGGGGCAGGGGTTGAGCCGGAGACCCAGTACTTC

length: 15
D: .
V: TRBV6-5
J: TRBJ2-2
CDR3: CASSKTGPDTGELFF
DNA: TGTGCCAGCAGTAAGACAGGACCTGACACCGGGGAGCTGTTTTTT

length: 14
D: TRBD2
V: TRBV7-3
J: TRBJ2-7
CDR3: CASSLNGGGYEQYF
DNA: TGTGCCAGCAGCTTAAACGGGGGGGGCTACGAGCAGTACTTC